These 26 T cell receptor beta chains originate from one sample sequenced in a study of T cell responses to AZD1222 COVID-19 vaccine. Sequencing was performed with immunoSEQ multiplex PCR; in TCRdb, only in-frame clones are kept and a portion is missing. The table has about 60,000 clones, around 90% seen once. The sample in question was peripheral blood, obtained 28 days after the second dose of the MenACWY control vaccine. These TCRs come from an adult who received the MenACWY meningococcal vaccine as a control.

The V gene is TRBV6-5, the J gene TRBJ2-3; a possible D gene is TRBD1 (5 bases). This CDR3 has 14 residues. Germline V gene data show CDR1 as MNHEY and CDR2 as SVGAGI. V lost 5 bases and J lost 1, with 10 bases in between. The CDR3: CASSRQPGTDTQYF. The CDR3 DNA sequence: TGTGCCAGCAGTCGACAGCCAGGCACAGATACGCAGTATTTT.

This chain joins TRBV9 and TRBJ1-3, with D unclear. This CDR3 is 16 amino acids long. Germline CDR1 reads SGDLS; CDR2 reads YYNGEE. V was trimmed by 0 bases and J by 0 bases, leaving 10 bases between them. The CDR3 protein is CASSVAPASSGNTIYF. The CDR3 DNA reads as TGTGCCAGCAGCGTAGCTCCAGCCAGCTCTGGAAACACCATATATTTT.

This chain links TRBV10-3 with TRBJ2-7; D tentatively fits TRBD1 or TRBD2 (5 bases each). The CDR3 is 15 residues long. V lost 4 bases to trimming and J lost 2 bases, with 15 bases between them. The germline V gene encodes CDR1 ENHRY and CDR2 SYGVKD. CDR3 bases: TGTGCCATCAGTGGAGCCGGGACCTCGACCTACGAGCAGTACTTC. Amino acids: CAISGAGTSTYEQYF.

The chain has TRBV15 and TRBJ1-2, with D hard to call. V lost 8 bases and J 4 bases, leaving 14 bases between the germline ends. This CDR3 has 13 amino acids. In germline, CDR1 is LNHNV, CDR2 YYDKDF (reference sequence). CDR3 DNA: TGTGCCACCGCGCCGGGTGGAACCTATGGCTACACCTTC. Translated: CATAPGGTYGYTF.

The chain carries TRBV5-5 and TRBJ1-5, with unresolved D. Germline V CDR1 and CDR2: SGHKS, YYEKEE (reference sequence). The CDR3 spans 13 residues. Trimming pared 0 bases from V and 5 bases from J, leaving 6 bases between. As DNA, the CDR3 is TGTGCCAGCAGCTTGGGACCCGATCAGCCCCAGCATTTT. Encoded protein: CASSLGPDQPQHF.

The chain recombines TRBV18 with TRBJ1-2; D unclear. Germline-derived CDR1 and CDR2 are KGHSH and LQKENI. The V gene lost 3 bases and the J gene lost 5 bases, with 16 bases spanning the gap. The CDR3 is 15 residues long. The CDR3 DNA reads as TGTGCCAGCTCACCCCTTCAGGAGGCCCTGTATGGCTACACCTTC. It specifies CASSPLQEALYGYTF.

The rearrangement uses TRBV12-2 and TRBJ2-3; TRBD2 is the table's D call, not checked against the DNA. TRBV12-2 is given as a pseudogene. The CDR3 is 19 residues long. The CDR3 DNA is TGTGCAAGTCGCTTAGTTGGTAGCGGGAGGGGGCCAGGGACAGATACGCAGTATTTT. The encoded protein is CASRLVGSGRGPGTDTQYF.

This chain connects TRBV7-8 to TRBJ2-5, with unresolved D. The germline V gene has CDR1 SGHVS and CDR2 FQNEAQ. V gave up 1 base and J gave up 4 bases, with 4 bases separating them. The CDR3 is 12 residues long. This chain's CDR3 is CASSLVRETQYF. The CDR3 DNA reads as TGTGCCAGCAGCTTAGTGCGAGAGACCCAGTACTTC.

This clone appeared a few times. The rearrangement links TRBV3-1 (or the pseudogene TRBV3-2) to TRBJ2-7; weak D call: TRBD1 (5 bases). Germline V gene sequence: CDR1 LGHDT, CDR2 YNNKEL (reference sequence). Trimming cost V 5 bases and J 0 bases, with 14 bases left between them. The CDR3 runs 15 residues. CDR3 residues: CASSSWGRSSYEQYF. The CDR3, as DNA: TGTGCCAGCAGCAGCTGGGGCAGGAGCTCCTACGAGCAGTACTTC.

The chain recombines TRBV10-3 with TRBJ1-2, with 10 bases that match TRBD1. V lost 4 bases, J lost 7 bases, and 15 bases stayed unmatched. CDR1 is ENHRY and CDR2 is SYGVKD in the germline V gene. CDR3 length equals 17 residues. As DNA, the CDR3 is TGTGCCATCAGTGGGGAGACAGGGGGCCTCTCATCGGTTGGCTACACCTTC. Its translation: CAISGETGGLSSVGYTF.

V usage is TRBV28 and J usage is TRBJ1-5, with a weak D call TRBD1 (6 bases). Germline lookup yields CDR1 MDHEN and CDR2 SYDVKM. Trimming left V 3 bases short and J 2 bases short, with 11 bases between. The CDR3 consists of 15 residues. CDR3 DNA: TGTGCCAGCAGTTTTGCAGGGGTGGGCAATCAGCCCCAGCATTTT. The encoded protein is CASSFAGVGNQPQHF. Drawing the rest from reference TRBV28 and TRBJ1-5, the complete variable domain is DVKVTQSSRYLVKRTGEKVFLECVQDMDHENMFWYRQDPGLGLRLIYFSYDVKMKEKGDIPEGYSVSREKKERFSLILESASTNQTSMYLCASSFAGVGNQPQHFGDGTRLSIL.

The genes are TRBV7-6 and TRBJ1-2, with D hard to call. The CDR3 covers 15 residues. V lost 5 bases, J lost 2 bases, and 15 bases lay in between. Germline loops: CDR1 SGHVS, CDR2 FNYEAQ. CDR3 sequence (DNA): TGTGCCAGCAGCCCCCGGACTGGCTGGAACTATGGCTACACCTTC. This translates into CASSPRTGWNYGYTF.

V gene TRBV6-4 combines with J gene TRBJ2-1; 9 bases match TRBD2. V was clipped by 4 bases and J by 8 bases; unmatched bases: 3. The CDR3 has 13 amino acids. Germline CDR1 reads MRHNA; CDR2 reads SNTAGT. The chain's CDR3 is CASSASGVDEQFF. The CDR3 DNA is TGTGCCAGCAGTGCTAGCGGGGTTGATGAGCAGTTCTTC.

The rearrangement joins TRBV19 to TRBJ2-7; perhaps D is TRBD1 or TRBD2 (5 bases each). The CDR3 covers 15 residues. The germline V gene has CDR1 LNHDA and CDR2 SQIVND (reference sequence). V shed 1 base and J shed 3 bases, with 13 bases lying between them. The DNA of the CDR3 is TGTGCCAGTAGTATAGGGACGGGACCCGGCTACGAGCAGTACTTC. It specifies CASSIGTGPGYEQYF.

This chain joins TRBV11-2 and TRBJ2-7; 13 nucleotides agree with TRBD2. The CDR3 loop spans 17 amino acids. The V gene end was trimmed by 2 bases and the J gene end by 3 bases; junction bases not matched to a gene: 7. Germline V gives CDR1 SGHAT, CDR2 FQNNGV. CDR3 residues: CASSLNIGTSGNYEQYF. Written as DNA, the CDR3 is TGTGCCAGCAGCTTAAACATCGGGACTAGCGGGAACTACGAGCAGTACTTC.

This clone was seen once. The chain combines TRBV19 with TRBJ2-3; 12 bases align to TRBD2. The length of the CDR3 is 20 residues. J was trimmed by 0 bases and V by 3 bases; bases with no gene match: 13. From germline, CDR1 is LNHDA and CDR2 SQIVND (reference sequence). Written as DNA, the CDR3 is TGTGCCAGTAGTATTGGATGGGGGCTAGCGGGAGGGCCTAGCACAGATACGCAGTATTTT. Amino acid sequence: CASSIGWGLAGGPSTDTQYF. The variable domain in full, completed from reference TRBV19 and TRBJ2-3, reads DGGITQSPKYLFRKEGQNVTLSCEQNLNHDAMYWYRQDPGQGLRLIYYSQIVNDFQKGDIAEGYSVSREKKESFPLTVTSAQKNPTAFYLCASSIGWGLAGGPSTDTQYFGPGTRLTVL.

Note on this clone: One end of the junction does not line up with germline, which may come from a read error. The CDR3 sequence: CASSHYGPAIF. As DNA, the CDR3 is TGCGCCAGCAGCCATTACGGCCCGGCTATATTC. The chain carries TRBV4-1 and TRBJ2-7; D is unresolved. The CDR3 runs to 11 residues. Germline V gene sequence: CDR1 MGHRA, CDR2 YSYEKL.

The chain employs TRBV13 and TRBJ2-1; tentatively, D is TRBD2 (5 bases). Germline CDR1 PRHDT, CDR2 FYEKMQ (reference sequence). V was trimmed by 1 base and J by 4 bases, leaving 20 bases between them. The CDR3 totals 18 residues. CDR3 in amino acids: CASSLARGSAILYNEQFF. CDR3 nucleotides: TGTGCCAGCAGCTTAGCCCGGGGTTCGGCTATCCTTTACAATGAGCAGTTCTTC.

V is TRBV12-3 or TRBV12-4 and J is TRBJ2-1, with D possibly TRBD1 on 5 matching bases. CDR3 length: 13 residues. Deletions cut 0 bases from V and 7 bases from J, with 7 bases between. The CDR3 DNA is TGTGCCAGCAGTTTAGCGACAGTGAATGAGCAGTTCTTC. Translated: CASSLATVNEQFF.

This clone has more than one count but fewer than ten. This sequence joins TRBV7-8 and TRBJ2-7, with 9 nucleotides matching TRBD1. The germline V gene has CDR1 SGHVS and CDR2 FQNEAQ. V lost 0 bases to trimming and J lost 2 bases; unmatched junction nucleotides: 2. The CDR3 runs to 15 residues. The CDR3 sequence is CASSLAWDRAYEQYF. CDR3 sequence (DNA): TGTGCCAGCAGCTTAGCGTGGGACAGGGCCTACGAGCAGTACTTC.

V and J are TRBV27 and TRBJ2-7; 7 bases map to TRBD2. Trimming removed 7 bases from V and 1 base from J; junction bases left unmatched: 16. Germline values: CDR1 MNHEY, CDR2 SMNVEV (reference sequence). This CDR3 has 17 amino acids. CDR3 sequence: CASTTLAGASGSYEQYF. The CDR3 region has the DNA TGTGCCAGCACTACTTTAGCCGGGGCTAGCGGATCCTACGAGCAGTACTTC.

V is TRBV10-2 and J is TRBJ1-1, with 9 bases identical to TRBD1. The V gene end was trimmed by 6 bases and the J gene end by 7 bases; junction bases not matched to a gene: 9. The germline CDR1 and CDR2 sequences are WSHSY and SAAADI. CDR3 length: 14 residues. CDR3: CASRLDRGGGEAFF. Written as DNA, the CDR3 is TGCGCCAGCAGGCTCGACAGGGGGGGCGGTGAAGCTTTCTTT.

The chain is built from TRBV7-9 and TRBJ2-7, with 7 positions matching TRBD2. Germline V gene data show CDR1 as SEHNR and CDR2 as FQNEAQ (reference sequence). This CDR3 has 14 amino acids. The trim removed 5 bases at V and 0 bases at J, leaving 4 bases unmatched. The CDR3 is CASSQSGNSYEQYF. The CDR3 DNA is TGTGCCAGCAGCCAGAGCGGGAACTCCTACGAGCAGTACTTC.

The chain recombines TRBV3-1 (or the pseudogene TRBV3-2) with TRBJ2-1; weak D call: TRBD1 (6 bases). V was clipped by 0 bases and J by 6 bases, with 6 bases between them. Germline V gene sequence: CDR1 LGHDT, CDR2 YNNKEL (reference sequence). The CDR3 has 13 residues. This CDR3 reads CASSQEGGNEQFF. In nucleotides, the CDR3 is TGTGCCAGCAGCCAAGAAGGGGGCAATGAGCAGTTCTTC.

This clone came up once. This sequence joins TRBV19 and TRBJ1-5; 7 nucleotides align to TRBD1. The ends lost 0 bases at V and 5 bases at J; junction bases unmatched: 10. The CDR3 sequence is 17 residues long. Germline V gene data show CDR1 as LNHDA and CDR2 as SQIVND (reference sequence). CDR3 nucleotide sequence: TGTGCCAGTAGTATAGATCAAGGACAGGTTCATTATCAGCCCCAGCATTTT. Encoded protein: CASSIDQGQVHYQPQHF.

J is TRBJ2-5 and V is TRBV19, with D unclear. The CDR3 runs to 13 residues. Germline values: CDR1 LNHDA, CDR2 SQIVND (reference sequence). V lost 3 bases to trimming and J lost 3 bases, with 8 bases between them. The DNA for the CDR3 is TGTGCCAGTAGTATTGGAGCAGAAGAGACCCAGTACTTC. Translating it yields CASSIGAEETQYF.